The 4 T cell receptor beta chains in this list originate from one sample, sequenced in a study of T-cell memory formation after mild COVID-19. MiXCR, run by TCRdb on the 5' RACE reads, gives a single entry per CDR3 protein. Of around 440,000 distinct CDR3 sequences listed, around a sixth are singletons. The sequencing input was PBMCs or a T cell subset sorted from them (not recorded which). The source of these receptors is an adult woman who had mild COVID-19 (a few samples of this study predate the infection). Cell type and time point are not known.

The table lists this clonotype with a few counts. The gene calls are TRBV7-6 and TRBJ2-7, with 9 bases fitting TRBD1. Per germline, CDR1 SGHVS and CDR2 FNYEAQ. Germline trimming cut 5 bases from V and 7 bases from J; bases unmatched to any gene: 6. The CDR3 has 13 amino acids. CDR3 residues: CASSRDRAREQYF. CDR3 DNA: TGTGCCAGCAGCCGGGACAGGGCGCGTGAGCAGTACTTC.

The table lists this clonotype with a few counts. This rearrangement joins TRBV10-3 to TRBJ1-5; 9 nucleotides align to TRBD1. This CDR3 comprises 16 residues. The V segment lost 4 bases and the J segment 0 bases; nucleotides outside the gene matches: 4. Germline loops: CDR1 ENHRY, CDR2 SYGVKD. CDR3: CAISARQGVSNQPQHF. For the CDR3, the DNA is TGTGCCATCAGTGCACGACAGGGGGTTAGCAATCAGCCCCAGCATTTT.

There are many counts of this clonotype. V and J are TRBV20-1 and TRBJ2-7, with a weak D call TRBD1 (6 bases). Germline V lookup: CDR1 DFQATT, CDR2 SNEGSKA (reference sequence). The ends were cut back, 6 bases at V and 0 bases at J, with 9 bases in the middle. The CDR3 length is 12 residues. The CDR3 DNA sequence: TGCAGTGCACAGACAGGCTCCTACGAGCAGTACTTC. This gives the protein CSAQTGSYEQYF.

The chain couples TRBV7-2 to TRBJ2-2; D call uncertain. Trimming stripped 3 bases from V and 6 bases from J, with 8 bases between. The germline CDR1 and CDR2 sequences are SGHTA and FQGNSA. This CDR3 contains 13 residues. Written as DNA, the CDR3 is TGTGCCAGCAGCTTGAAAAGCGCCGGGGAGCTGTTTTTT. Translated, it gives CASSLKSAGELFF.